Listed below are T cell receptor beta chains from one sample, sequenced in a study of beta chain features in type 1 diabetes. The repertoire was sequenced with immunoSEQ multiplex PCR; TCRdb's copy has only in-frame clones and lacks some. Among a few hundred thousand clones listed, approximately 16% were seen once. Source material: naive CD4+ T cells from blood. All receptors derive from a man aged 25 to 45 with type 1 diabetes. CDR3s include the opening cysteine and the closing phenylalanine or tryptophan. The D gene is left open where the match is weak. Expanded clones get a size class; other rows say once, few or many, or leave the size out.

CDR3 protein	CDR3 DNA	J gene	D gene	V gene	clone size
CASTRTGENIQYF	TGTGCCAGCACTAGGACAGGGGAAAACATTCAGTACTTC	TRBJ2-4	TRBD1	TRBV5-6	.
CSVARLSGGTDTQYF	TGCAGCGTTGCCAGACTTAGCGGGGGCACAGATACGCAGTATTTT	TRBJ2-3	TRBD2	TRBV29-1	few
CASSLRNEQYF	TGTGCCAGCAGTTTGCGGAACGAGCAGTACTTC	TRBJ2-7	.	TRBV28	few
CASSLTVSQPQHF	TGTGCCAGCAGTTTAACGGTCTCGCAGCCCCAGCATTTT	TRBJ1-5	.	TRBV27	.
CASGSTSAAYEQYF	TGTGCCAGCGGCTCGACTAGCGCCGCCTACGAGCAGTACTTC	TRBJ2-7	TRBD2	TRBV9	few
CASSLAVGYSGNTIYF	TGCGCCAGCAGCTTGGCAGTCGGGTACTCTGGAAACACCATATATTTT	TRBJ1-3	.	TRBV5-1	.
CSARDGLLAKNIQYF	TGCAGCGCCCGGGACGGACTACTAGCCAAAAACATTCAGTACTTC	TRBJ2-4	.	TRBV29-1	few
CASRVGGGGTDTQYF	TGTGCCAGTAGAGTAGGAGGGGGGGGCACAGATACGCAGTATTTT	TRBJ2-3	.	TRBV2	few
CASRETGTGRDTQYF	TGTGCCAGCAGGGAAACCGGGACAGGGCGAGATACGCAGTATTTT	TRBJ2-3	TRBD1	TRBV7-9	few
CASSELVNTEAFF	TGTGCCAGCAGTGAGCTCGTGAACACTGAAGCTTTCTTT	TRBJ1-1	.	TRBV6-1	.
CAIRPGELFF	TGTGCCATCCGGCCCGGGGAGCTGTTTTTT	TRBJ2-2	.	TRBV2	few
CAISGTRQGNNEQFF	TGTGCCATCAGTGGGACTCGACAGGGAAACAATGAGCAGTTCTTC	TRBJ2-1	TRBD1	TRBV10-3	few
CASALGLAGEQYF	TGTGCCAGCGCGCTGGGACTAGCGGGCGAGCAGTACTTC	TRBJ2-7	TRBD2	TRBV28	few
CAWALGANVLTF	TGTGCCTGGGCCCTTGGGGCCAACGTCCTGACTTTC	TRBJ2-6	.	TRBV30	.
CAWSVWAGEQFF	TGTGCCTGGAGTGTATGGGCCGGTGAGCAGTTCTTC	TRBJ2-1	.	TRBV30	few
CATSNGQGENEQFF	TGTGCCACCAGCAATGGACAGGGGGAGAATGAGCAGTTCTTC	TRBJ2-1	TRBD1	TRBV15	.
CASSLEGASGYYNEQFF	TGTGCCAGCAGCTTAGAGGGGGCTAGCGGATACTACAATGAGCAGTTCTTC	TRBJ2-1	.	TRBV7-2	few
CSGAGVGETQYF	TGCAGCGGGGCAGGGGTAGGAGAGACCCAGTACTTC	TRBJ2-5	.	TRBV29-1	few
CASSTTTGPNEKLFF	TGTGCCAGCAGTACGACGACGGGACCTAATGAAAAACTGTTTTTT	TRBJ1-4	.	TRBV25-1	few
CASSNGGSYNEQFF	TGTGCCAGCAGCAATGGCGGGAGCTACAATGAGCAGTTCTTC	TRBJ2-1	TRBD2	TRBV2	once
CASSLAGSKLFF	TGTGCCAGCAGCTTAGCGGGGTCGAAACTGTTTTTT	TRBJ1-4	.	TRBV7-6	few
CSYGQPQHF	TGCAGTTATGGTCAGCCCCAGCATTTT	TRBJ1-5	.	TRBV20-1	once
CASSVGAENIQYF	TGTGCCAGCAGCGTAGGAGCGGAAAACATTCAGTACTTC	TRBJ2-4	.	TRBV9	.
CASSLEGRGNEQFF	TGCGCCAGCAGCTTGGAAGGGAGAGGGAATGAGCAGTTCTTC	TRBJ2-1	.	TRBV5-1	few
CSVEVGQPGGWPQYF	TGCAGCGTTGAAGTCGGTCAGCCTGGTGGATGGCCCCAGTACTTC	TRBJ2-5	.	TRBV29-1	few
CASSVGVGSRYEQYF	TGTGCCAGCAGCGTAGGAGTCGGCAGTCGCTACGAGCAGTACTTC	TRBJ2-7	.	TRBV9	few
CASSLSGSGTDTQYF	TGTGCCAGCAGCCTTAGCGGGAGTGGGACAGATACGCAGTATTTT	TRBJ2-3	TRBD2	TRBV7-9	few
CASSFSGGPSGEQFF	TGTGCCAGCAGCTTTAGCGGAGGGCCCTCTGGAGAGCAGTTCTTC	TRBJ2-1	.	TRBV9	few
CATSRQGSSYEQYF	TGTGCCACCAGCAGACAGGGCTCCTCCTACGAGCAGTACTTC	TRBJ2-7	.	TRBV15	.
CASSFVGAGDNIQYF	TGTGCCAGCAGTTTCGTTGGAGCGGGAGACAACATTCAGTACTTC	TRBJ2-4	TRBD2	TRBV28	once
CASSRIGLARQYF	TGTGCCAGCAGCCGAATCGGCCTAGCTAGGCAGTATTTT	TRBJ2-3	.	TRBV7-2	few
CASSKRDRCEETQYF	TGTGCCAGCAGCAAACGTGACAGGTGCGAAGAGACCCAGTACTTC	TRBJ2-5	.	TRBV21-1	.
CASSLERDRAKNIQYF	TGTGCCAGCAGCTTAGAACGGGACAGGGCCAAAAACATTCAGTACTTC	TRBJ2-4	TRBD1	TRBV11-2	.
CASSRSGLRTDTQYF	TGTGCCAGCAGCCGATCGGGACTCCGCACAGATACGCAGTATTTT	TRBJ2-3	.	TRBV7-2	few
CASTIRDEQFF	TGTGCCAGTACCATCCGGGATGAGCAGTTCTTC	TRBJ2-1	.	TRBV19	few
CASNREQNNEQFF	TGTGCCAGCAATAGGGAGCAAAACAATGAGCAGTTCTTC	TRBJ2-1	.	TRBV25-1	few
CASSGLPSTDTQYF	TGTGCCAGCAGTGGACTGCCGAGCACAGATACGCAGTATTTT	TRBJ2-3	.	TRBV2	few
CASSYQGTGELFF	TGTGCCAGCAGTTATCAGGGTACCGGGGAGCTGTTTTTT	TRBJ2-2	.	TRBV2	few
CASSFSTGTSTDTQYF	TGTGCCAGCAGCTTTTCGACAGGGACTAGCACAGATACGCAGTATTTT	TRBJ2-3	.	TRBV7-8	few
CASSPRYEQYF	TGTGCCAGCAGTCCCCGCTACGAGCAGTACTTC	TRBJ2-7	.	TRBV28	.
CASSFSGRALDIQYF	TGCGCCAGCAGCTTTAGCGGGAGGGCCCTCGACATTCAGTACTTC	TRBJ2-4	TRBD2	TRBV5-1	few
CAFDRGGETQYF	TGTGCCTTTGACAGGGGAGGGGAGACCCAGTACTTC	TRBJ2-5	.	TRBV30	.
CASRGSGANVLTF	TGTGCCAGCAGGGGTTCTGGGGCCAACGTCCTGACTTTC	TRBJ2-6	.	TRBV27	few
CASRDREGTGELFF	TGTGCCAGCAGGGACAGGGAGGGCACCGGGGAGCTGTTTTTT	TRBJ2-2	.	TRBV25-1	few
CSVESYVETQYF	TGCAGCGTTGAATCATATGTTGAGACCCAGTACTTC	TRBJ2-5	.	TRBV29-1	.
CASSPGQGPETQYF	TGTGCCAGCAGTCCGGGGCAGGGACCAGAGACCCAGTACTTC	TRBJ2-5	.	TRBV28	.
CASSDPRAGDEKLFF	TGTGCCAGCAGTGATCCGCGGGCAGGGGATGAAAAACTGTTTTTT	TRBJ1-4	.	TRBV25-1	few
CASSFHSKEQFF	TGTGCCAGCAGCTTTCATTCAAAAGAGCAGTTCTTC	TRBJ2-1	.	TRBV7-2	.
CASSQESRRTRASDTQYF	TGTGCCAGCAGCCAAGAATCGAGGAGGACCCGCGCGTCAGATACGCAGTATTTT	TRBJ2-3	.	TRBV4-2	.
CASSFPPGLAEHNNEQFF	TGCGCCAGCAGCTTTCCTCCGGGACTAGCGGAGCACAACAATGAGCAGTTCTTC	TRBJ2-1	TRBD2	TRBV5-1	.
CASSELSGLSYNEQFF	TGTGCCAGCAGTGAGTTAAGCGGCCTCTCCTACAATGAGCAGTTCTTC	TRBJ2-1	.	TRBV25-1	few
CASSVGGLAGVWETQYF	TGTGCCAGCAGCGTAGGAGGGCTAGCGGGAGTTTGGGAGACCCAGTACTTC	TRBJ2-5	TRBD2	TRBV9	few
CASSADSNGAYNEQFF	TGTGCCAGCAGCGCCGACAGTAACGGGGCATACAATGAGCAGTTCTTC	TRBJ2-1	.	TRBV7-3	.
CASSFKGATNEKLFF	TGTGCCAGCAGCTTCAAGGGAGCAACTAATGAAAAACTGTTTTTT	TRBJ1-4	.	TRBV7-9	few
CAISGQAATDDEQFF	TGTGCCATCAGTGGTCAGGCTGCTACCGACGATGAGCAGTTCTTC	TRBJ2-1	.	TRBV10-3	.
CAWSAQGVTQYF	TGTGCCTGGAGTGCCCAGGGAGTTACGCAGTATTTT	TRBJ2-3	.	TRBV30	.
CASSPGLIAETQYF	TGTGCCAGCAGCCCGGGACTTATCGCGGAGACCCAGTACTTC	TRBJ2-5	.	TRBV7-2	.